A single sample gave rise to the 20 T cell receptor beta chains below, sequenced in a study of a mutant IDH1 vaccine in newly diagnosed glioma. TCRdb keeps only in-frame clones here, not all; method: immunoSEQ multiplex PCR. The sample has approximately 26,000 clones, approximately 79% seen once; the top ten hold around 7.2%. Which antigens these TCRs recognize remains unknown. The time point is: week 5, during vaccination. Each vaccine dose was 300 ug of mutant IDH1 20-mer peptide, with topical imiquimod. This specimen was PBMCs, taken from a glioma patient whose treatment included an IDH1 peptide vaccine. The receptors originated from a man in his forties with glioma. Some clones in this sample may be carry-over from other donors' samples.

This chain connects TRBV6-5 to TRBJ1-2; no firm D call. Germline values: CDR1 MNHEY, CDR2 SVGAGI. This CDR3 is built from 15 residues. Trimming cost V 2 bases and J 4 bases, with 14 bases left between them. The CDR3 loop reads CASSYVPRDVYGYTF. The CDR3 nucleotides are TGTGCCAGCAGTTACGTCCCCCGAGATGTCTATGGCTACACCTTC.

The chain uses TRBV9 and TRBJ1-2, with 9 positions matching TRBD1. This CDR3 is built from 15 residues. Germline loops: CDR1 SGDLS, CDR2 YYNGEE. With 6 bases clipped from V and 2 bases from J, the junction kept 8 bases outside the gene matches. CDR3 bases: TGTGCCAGCACCTTAGGGACAGGGCCAAACTATGGCTACACCTTC. Amino acids: CASTLGTGPNYGYTF.

This chain joins TRBV5-5 and TRBJ1-1, with D perhaps TRBD1 (5 bases). V lost 3 bases to trimming and J lost 5 bases, with 20 bases between them. CDR1 and CDR2 (germline): SGHKS, YYEKEE (reference sequence). The CDR3 sequence is 16 residues long. CDR3 nucleotide sequence: TGTGCCAGCAGCTCCCCGCCGGGGGGGATCCGGACTGAAGCTTTCTTT. Translated: CASSSPPGGIRTEAFF.

The rearrangement uses TRBV7-8 and TRBJ2-7, with D possibly being TRBD1 or TRBD2 (5 bases each). Germline V lookup: CDR1 SGHVS, CDR2 FQNEAQ. The CDR3 is made up of 13 amino acids. Deletions cut 2 bases from V and 2 bases from J, with 7 bases between. The CDR3 bases are TGTGCCAGCAGCTTACGGGGACCCTACGAGCAGTACTTC. It encodes CASSLRGPYEQYF.

The chain combines TRBV15 with TRBJ1-2; 10 nucleotides agree with TRBD1. In germline, CDR1 is LNHNV, CDR2 YYDKDF (reference sequence). The CDR3 runs 15 residues. The ends lost 2 bases at V and 7 bases at J; junction bases unmatched: 7. The CDR3 nucleotides are TGTGCCACCAGCAGATTTGACAGGGGGCTAGGTGGCTACACCTTC. Translated, it gives CATSRFDRGLGGYTF.

The V gene is TRBV5-1, the J gene TRBJ2-3; TRBD2 matches at 15 bases. The CDR3 covers 17 residues. V trimming: 3 bases; J trimming: 6 bases; junction bases outside the gene matches: 8. CDR1 is SGHRS and CDR2 is YFSETQ in the germline V gene. CDR3: CASSSPGLAGGSDTQYF. CDR3 sequence (DNA): TGCGCCAGCAGCTCGCCGGGACTAGCGGGGGGCTCGGATACGCAGTATTTT.

V gene TRBV20-1 combines with J gene TRBJ2-3, with unresolved D. This CDR3 is 10 amino acids long. V shed 3 bases and J shed 6 bases, with 4 bases lying between them. Germline assignment: CDR1 DFQATT and CDR2 SNEGSKA (reference sequence). This CDR3 reads CSASGDTQYF. CDR3 DNA sequence: TGCAGTGCTAGTGGGGATACGCAGTATTTT.

A few counts support this clone. The CDR3 DNA sequence: TGTGCCAGCTCACCGACTAGCATGCCCACAGATACGCAGTATTTT. It encodes CASSPTSMPTDTQYF. This chain links TRBV18 with TRBJ2-3; 7 bases align to TRBD2. The germline V gene has CDR1 KGHSH and CDR2 LQKENI. The CDR3 totals 15 residues. Trimming removed 3 bases from V and 2 bases from J; junction bases left unmatched: 5.

CDR3 in DNA: TGCGCCAGCAGCTCGGGAGGACAGGGCGGAGAAAAACTGTTTTTT. This gives the protein CASSSGGQGGEKLFF. The rearrangement joins TRBV5-1 to TRBJ1-4, with 8 positions matching TRBD1. The J segment lost 8 bases and the V segment lost 3 bases, leaving 9 bases of the junction unmatched. The CDR3 sequence is 15 residues long. Germline-derived CDR1 and CDR2 are SGHRS and YFSETQ. Filled out from reference TRBV5-1 and TRBJ1-4, the complete variable domain reads KAGVTQTPRYLIKTRGQQVTLSCSPISGHRSVSWYQQTPGQGLQFLFEYFSETQRNKGNFPGRFSGRQFSNSRSEMNVSTLELGDSALYLCASSSGGQGGEKLFFGSGTQLSVL.

The chain employs TRBV15 and TRBJ1-1, with D possibly TRBD1 on 6 matching bases. The V gene's germline CDR1 is LNHNV and CDR2 YYDKDF (reference sequence). The germline V and J ends were trimmed by 0 bases and 6 bases, with 17 bases remaining between them. This CDR3 region has 16 residues. The DNA for the CDR3 is TGTGCCACCAGCAGAGATCCGGATGGGGGGGCCTCTGAAGCTTTCTTT. It yields the protein CATSRDPDGGASEAFF.

In the case of this clone: Other DNA sequences in the same sample also yield this CDR3. This chain uses TRBV11-2 with TRBJ2-5; no reliable D call. The CDR3 is made up of 11 amino acids. Germline values: CDR1 SGHAT, CDR2 FQNNGV. V shed 2 bases and J shed 2 bases, with 0 bases lying between them. The CDR3 spells CASSLQETQYF. The CDR3, as DNA: TGTGCCAGCAGCTTACAAGAGACCCAGTACTTC.

J is TRBJ2-7 and V is TRBV5-1; weak D call: TRBD1 (5 bases). The CDR3 has 11 residues. Trimming took off 0 bases at V and 8 bases at J, with 6 bases between the two ends. Germline-derived CDR1 and CDR2 are SGHRS and YFSETQ. The CDR3 spells CASSLEGKQYF. The DNA for the CDR3 is TGCGCCAGCAGCTTGGAGGGGAAGCAGTACTTC.

The chain links TRBV5-1 to TRBJ2-7; D is undetermined. This CDR3 is 13 amino acids long. Trimming shortened V by 0 bases and J by 2 bases, and 6 bases separated the two germline ends. Germline V lookup: CDR1 SGHRS, CDR2 YFSETQ. Here the CDR3 reads CASSLGGPYEQYF. The CDR3 DNA reads as TGCGCCAGCAGCTTGGGTGGACCCTACGAGCAGTACTTC.

V usage is TRBV5-1 and J usage is TRBJ2-3; 8 bases agree with TRBD1. The CDR3 covers 15 residues. V lost 3 bases to trimming and J lost 5 bases; unmatched junction nucleotides: 8. Germline loops: CDR1 SGHRS, CDR2 YFSETQ. CDR3 coding DNA: TGCGCCAGCAGCTCCCAAGGCAGGGGGCAAGATACGCAGTATTTT. Translating gives CASSSQGRGQDTQYF.

This clone was detected only once. The chain links TRBV5-1 to TRBJ1-1; 8 bases agree with TRBD1. The V segment lost 4 bases and the J segment 7 bases; nucleotides outside the gene matches: 9. Germline V lookup: CDR1 SGHRS, CDR2 YFSETQ. The CDR3 is 14 residues long. In DNA form, the CDR3 reads TGCGCCAGCAGCCAGGGACAGGAGCTAGATGAAGCTTTCTTT. It yields the protein CASSQGQELDEAFF.

As to this clone: The CDR3 does not end in the conserved phenylalanine or tryptophan, so this is likely a read error. The V and J genes are TRBV19 and TRBJ1-1; D is uncertain. The germline gives CDR1 LNHDA, CDR2 SQIVND (reference sequence). The CDR3 covers 12 residues. V dropped 7 bases and J dropped 8 bases, with 14 bases sitting between them. CDR3 nucleotide sequence: TGTGCCAGTAAGAATAGAGGTAGCGAAGCTTTCCTT. Amino acids: CASKNRGSEAFL.

The rearrangement links TRBV7-9 to TRBJ1-3; possible D gene TRBD1, 6 bases. Germline CDR1 reads SEHNR; CDR2 reads FQNEAQ (reference sequence). The CDR3 runs 13 residues. CDR3 nucleotide sequence: TGTGCTTACCGAGGGGGAACTGGAAACACCATATATTTT. It yields the protein CAYRGGTGNTIYF.

CDR3 residues: CASSVGTGRSEKLFF. The CDR3 nucleotides read TGTGCCAGCAGCGTGGGGACAGGGCGTAGTGAAAAACTGTTTTTT. The rearrangement joins TRBV9 to TRBJ1-4; 9 nucleotides agree with TRBD1. Trimming cost V 2 bases and J 7 bases; bases outside gene matches: 6. The CDR3 totals 15 residues. Germline-derived CDR1 and CDR2 are SGDLS and YYNGEE.

The chain combines TRBV30 with TRBJ2-5, with D perhaps matching TRBD2 (5 bases). The V end lost 2 bases, the J end lost 5 bases, and 6 bases lay between the germline ends. The CDR3 runs 11 residues. CDR1 is GTSNPN and CDR2 is SVGIG in the germline V gene (reference sequence). CDR3 coding DNA: TGTGCCTGGAGTAGGGAGGAGACCCAGTACTTC. It yields the protein CAWSREETQYF. Complete variable domain (other parts from reference TRBV30 and TRBJ2-5): SQTIHQWPATLVQPVGSPLSLECTVEGTSNPNLYWYRQAAGRGLQLLFYSVGIGQISSEVPQNLSASRPQDRQFILSSKKLLLSDSGFYLCAWSREETQYFGPGTRLLVL.

V gene TRBV7-9 combines with J gene TRBJ1-5; the D is unclear. Trimming left V 1 base short and J 4 bases short, with 5 bases between. Germline values: CDR1 SEHNR, CDR2 FQNEAQ (reference sequence). The CDR3 consists of 13 residues. Here the CDR3 DNA reads TGTGCCAGCAGCTTAGGGGAGAATCAGCCCCAGCATTTT. It codes for CASSLGENQPQHF.